A single sample gave rise to the 8 T cell receptor beta chains below, sequenced in a study of T cell responses to AZD1222 COVID-19 vaccine. Profiling relied on immunoSEQ multiplex PCR, and the TCRdb table lists in-frame clones only, not all of them. This table holds roughly 120,000 clones, over 75% found once. The sample in question was peripheral blood, obtained on day 0 of AZD1222 vaccination. The receptor source for this set is an adult in good health.

The V and J genes are TRBV10-2 and TRBJ1-5; D is possibly TRBD1 (5 bases). The V and J ends lost 2 bases and 2 bases respectively, with 10 bases between them. The germline V gene encodes CDR1 WSHSY and CDR2 SAAADI. This CDR3 region has 15 residues. The CDR3 here is CASSETGVGNQPQHF. For the CDR3, the DNA is TGCGCCAGCAGTGAGACAGGAGTAGGCAATCAGCCCCAGCATTTT.

The V gene is TRBV6-6, the J gene TRBJ1-2; D is undetermined. CDR1 MNHNY and CDR2 SVGAGI come from the germline V gene (reference sequence). This CDR3 spans 12 amino acids. The V and J ends lost 4 bases and 4 bases respectively, with 7 bases between them. The DNA for the CDR3 is TGTGCCAGCAGTTCGGACGGCTATGGCTACACCTTC. Translating gives CASSSDGYGYTF.

This clone was counted a single time. V and J are TRBV27 and TRBJ1-3; D remains ambiguous. This CDR3 comprises 15 residues. Trimming shortened V by 2 bases and J by 0 bases, and 8 bases separated the two germline ends. Germline V gene sequence: CDR1 MNHEY, CDR2 SMNVEV (reference sequence). The CDR3 loop reads CASSLTVSSGNTIYF. CDR3 coding DNA: TGTGCCAGCAGTTTAACAGTCTCCTCTGGAAACACCATATATTTT.

The chain combines TRBV27 with TRBJ1-1, with 12 bases identical to TRBD1. From germline, CDR1 is MNHEY and CDR2 SMNVEV (reference sequence). This CDR3 is 15 amino acids long. V lost 6 bases, J lost 1 base, and 3 bases stayed unmatched. CDR3 protein: CASRGQGAWNTEAFF. The CDR3 nucleotides read TGTGCCAGCAGGGGACAGGGGGCTTGGAACACTGAAGCTTTCTTT.

The chain is built from TRBV6-2 or TRBV6-3 and TRBJ2-7; 16 bases align to TRBD2. The germline gives CDR1 MNHEY, CDR2 SVGEGT. This CDR3 has 22 amino acids. Trimming removed 7 bases from V and 2 bases from J; junction bases left unmatched: 23. CDR3 in DNA: TGTGCCAGCATCCCTGTCCGGGACGACCGCCCGGGACTAGCGGGGGGGACCTACGAGCAGTACGTC. Translation: CASIPVRDDRPGLAGGTYEQYV.

The J gene is TRBJ1-1, the V gene TRBV5-1, with D perhaps matching TRBD1 (6 bases). This CDR3 region has 13 residues. Trimming stripped 6 bases from V and 8 bases from J, with 17 bases between. Germline V gene data show CDR1 as SGHRS and CDR2 as YFSETQ. The CDR3 reads CASKGNTGSEAFF. CDR3 in DNA: TGCGCCAGCAAAGGAAACACAGGGTCAGAAGCTTTCTTT.

The V call is TRBV7-9, the J call TRBJ1-1; D gene ambiguous. V lost 2 bases and J 4 bases, leaving 5 bases between the germline ends. The CDR3 extends over 12 amino acids. Germline V lookup: CDR1 SEHNR, CDR2 FQNEAQ (reference sequence). CDR3 bases: TGTGCCAGCAGCTTACGGGGCACTGAAGCTTTCTTT. This sequence encodes CASSLRGTEAFF.

The V gene is TRBV19, the J gene TRBJ1-1; 12 bases fit TRBD1. Unmatched junction bases numbered 7, after V lost 5 bases and J lost 3 bases. The CDR3 has 16 amino acids. Germline V gene data show CDR1 as LNHDA and CDR2 as SQIVND (reference sequence). The CDR3 protein is CASSPFRDRGHTEAFF. The DNA of the CDR3 is TGTGCCAGTAGTCCCTTCCGGGACAGGGGGCACACTGAAGCTTTCTTT. The full variable domain, with the rest looked up from reference TRBV19 and TRBJ1-1, is DGGITQSPKYLFRKEGQNVTLSCEQNLNHDAMYWYRQDPGQGLRLIYYSQIVNDFQKGDIAEGYSVSREKKESFPLTVTSAQKNPTAFYLCASSPFRDRGHTEAFFGQGTRLTVV.